This T cell receptor (beta chain) was sequenced during a study of blood T cell repertoires in COVID-19. Background on the study: Some COVID-19 samples were acute and others convalescent; all came from the United States, Italy and Spain.

Living in about 25 US areas, the participants were between roughly 18 and 90 years of age. Cohort 3 recovered donors had two negative PCRs, clearance, or symptom resolution. Trimming stripped 2 bases from V and 0 bases from J, with 10 bases between. Germline V gene data show CDR1 as SQVTM and CDR2 as ANQGSEA. The CDR3 is 15 residues long. Per the study methods: Reference gene primer amplification gave nucleated cell count estimates. Assay: immunoSEQ multiplex PCR; the TCRdb copy retains only in-frame clones and omits some. D and trimming were read from the DNA, whereas the V and J calls and clone size are those reported in that table. The sample shows 250,000 to 300,000 clones, 90% of them seen only once.

The origin of this receptor is a woman in her twenties or thirties who had recovered from COVID-19. This rearrangement joins TRBV29-1 to TRBJ2-2, with D unresolved. The sample was PBMCs or T cells enriched from blood (not recorded which). The CDR3 protein is CSVERPAANTGELFF. In nucleotides, the CDR3 is TGCAGCGTTGAACGACCTGCGGCGAACACCGGGGAGCTGTTTTTT.